Here is one T cell receptor beta chain with its context. Its antigen remains unknown. V lost 2 bases and J lost 0, with 13 bases in between. The length of the CDR3 is 17 residues. Germline loops: CDR1 MNHEY, CDR2 SVGEGT. The data originate from a study of T-cell memory formation after mild COVID-19. Overall study context: The study found TCR clusters largely donor specific.

General study results and limits: Second-wave clones reaching peak frequency on day 37 lacked confirmed SARS-CoV-2 specificity. Clones that contracted from day 15 to 85 had balanced CD4/CD8; later expanders were CD4+ biased.

The authors produced TCR alpha and TCR beta cDNA libraries with sample barcodes and UMIs by 5'RACE using constant-segment primers. TCRdb re-called the 5' RACE reads through MiXCR, storing one row per CDR3 protein. The profile shows 280,000 or so distinct CDR3 sequences, about a sixth of them singletons. Sequencing used PBMCs or a T cell subset sorted from them (not recorded which). V is TRBV6-2 or TRBV6-3 and J is TRBJ2-2; D gene uncertain. The source is a man aged 18-30 years who had mild COVID-19 (a few samples of this study predate the infection). Cell type and time point are not known. Here the CDR3 DNA reads TGTGCCAGCAGTTACGTCGCAGGCCAATCGAACACCGGGGAGCTGTTTTTT. Residues: CASSYVAGQSNTGELFF.